This T cell receptor beta chain was captured in a study of control samples from healthy donors and cancer patients (dated by TCRdb to 2018 to 2021). Library generation was performed with the immunoSEQ multiplex PCR assay. Here the immuneACCESS table is served through TCRdb, limited to in-frame sequences with V and J called. Missing clones are a known gap in these copies; in checked studies unresolved V genes cover under half, and the rest lacks a known reason. This sample comprises about 100,000 clones, approximately 86% of them detected only once. The ten largest clones represent roughly 15% of the sample. The germline V and J ends show losses of 5 bases and 6 bases respectively, and no gene match explains 3 bases of the junction. Spanning cysteine to phenylalanine, the CDR3 consists of 12 amino acids. Only CDR3 DNA is held: 36 bases, read in frame from base 1. In regard to this clone: Its cognate antigen has yet to be identified. The record has no base qualities; no much larger clone is one base away.

The rearranged segments are TRBV12-3 or TRBV12-4 and TRBJ2-7; TRBD1 agrees with 8 junctional bases. This sequence originates from a man in his thirties or forties in good health. Material for sequencing was blood. The bases read TGTGCCAGCAGTCCGCAGGGGGCCGAGCAGTACTTC. Translated, it gives CASSPQGAEQYF.